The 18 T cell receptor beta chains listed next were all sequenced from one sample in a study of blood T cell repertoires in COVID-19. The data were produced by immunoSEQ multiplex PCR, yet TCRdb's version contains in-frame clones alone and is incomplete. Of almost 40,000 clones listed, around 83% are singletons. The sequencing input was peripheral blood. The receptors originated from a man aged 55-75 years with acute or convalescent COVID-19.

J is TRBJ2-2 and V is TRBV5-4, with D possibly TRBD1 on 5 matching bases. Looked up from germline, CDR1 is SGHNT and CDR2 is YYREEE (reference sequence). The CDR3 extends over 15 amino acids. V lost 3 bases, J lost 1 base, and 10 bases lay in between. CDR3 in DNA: TGTGCCAGCAGCTCCCAGGGAATGAACACCGGGGAGCTGTTTTTT. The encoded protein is CASSSQGMNTGELFF.

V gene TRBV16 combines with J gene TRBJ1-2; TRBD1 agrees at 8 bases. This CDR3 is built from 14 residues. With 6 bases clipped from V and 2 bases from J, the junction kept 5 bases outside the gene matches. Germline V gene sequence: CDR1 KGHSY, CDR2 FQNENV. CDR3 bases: TGTGCCAGCAGTATGGACAGGGCAAACTATGGCTACACCTTC. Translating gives CASSMDRANYGYTF.

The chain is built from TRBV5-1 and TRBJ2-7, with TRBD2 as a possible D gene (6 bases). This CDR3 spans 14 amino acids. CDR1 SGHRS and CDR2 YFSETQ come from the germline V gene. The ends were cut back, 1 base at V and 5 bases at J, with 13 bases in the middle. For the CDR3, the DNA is TGCGCCAGCAGCTTGTGGACGGGAGTCGACGAGCAGTACTTC. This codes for CASSLWTGVDEQYF.

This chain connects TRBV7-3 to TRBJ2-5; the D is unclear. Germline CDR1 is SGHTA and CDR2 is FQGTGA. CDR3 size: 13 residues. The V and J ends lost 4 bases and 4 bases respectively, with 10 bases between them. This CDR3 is CASSSVSGETQYF. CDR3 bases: TGTGCCAGCAGCTCGGTGTCGGGAGAGACCCAGTACTTC. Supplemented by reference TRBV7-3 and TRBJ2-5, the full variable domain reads GAGVSQTPSNKVTEKGKYVELRCDPISGHTALYWYRQSLGQGPEFLIYFQGTGAADDSGLPNDRFFAVRPEGSVSTLKIQRTERGDSAVYLCASSSVSGETQYFGPGTRLLVL.

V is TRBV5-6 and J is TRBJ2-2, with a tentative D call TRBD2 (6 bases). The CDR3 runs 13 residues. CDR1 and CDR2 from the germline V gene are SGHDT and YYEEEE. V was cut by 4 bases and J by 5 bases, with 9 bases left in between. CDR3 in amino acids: CASSPGGTGELFF. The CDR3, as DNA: TGTGCCAGCAGCCCCGGAGGGACCGGGGAGCTGTTTTTT.

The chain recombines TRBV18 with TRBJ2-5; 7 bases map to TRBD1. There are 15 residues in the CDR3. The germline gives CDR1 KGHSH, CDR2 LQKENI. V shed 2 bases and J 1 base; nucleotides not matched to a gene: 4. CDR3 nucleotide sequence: TGTGCCAGCTCACCATTCGGGGACAGCCAAGAGACCCAGTACTTC. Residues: CASSPFGDSQETQYF.

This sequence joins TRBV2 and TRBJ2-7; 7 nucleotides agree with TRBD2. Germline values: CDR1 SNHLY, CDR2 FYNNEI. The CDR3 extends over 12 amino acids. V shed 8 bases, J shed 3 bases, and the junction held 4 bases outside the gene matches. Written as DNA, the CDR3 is TGTGCCAGCGGAGCGGGGCTCTACGAGCAGTACTTC. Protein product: CASGAGLYEQYF.

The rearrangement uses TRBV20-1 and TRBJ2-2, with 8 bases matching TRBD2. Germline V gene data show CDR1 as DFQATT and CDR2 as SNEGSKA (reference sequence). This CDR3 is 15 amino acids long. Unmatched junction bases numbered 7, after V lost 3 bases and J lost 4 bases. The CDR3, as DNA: TGCAGTGCTAGTAAACGGGAGGGCCCCACCGGGGAGCTGTTTTTT. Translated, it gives CSASKREGPTGELFF.

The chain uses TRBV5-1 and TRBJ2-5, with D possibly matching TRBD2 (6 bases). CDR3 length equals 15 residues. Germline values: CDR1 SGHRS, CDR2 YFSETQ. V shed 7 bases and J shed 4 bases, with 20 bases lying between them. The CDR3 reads CASRLVEGPAETQYF. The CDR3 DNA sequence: TGCGCCAGCCGCCTCGTGGAGGGCCCGGCAGAGACCCAGTACTTC.

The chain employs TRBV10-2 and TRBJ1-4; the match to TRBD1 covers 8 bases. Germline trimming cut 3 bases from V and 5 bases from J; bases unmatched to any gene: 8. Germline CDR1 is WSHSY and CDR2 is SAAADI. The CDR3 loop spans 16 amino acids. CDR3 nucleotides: TGCGCCAGCAGTGACCGCGGACAGGGTCGCAATGAAAAACTGTTTTTT. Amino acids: CASSDRGQGRNEKLFF.

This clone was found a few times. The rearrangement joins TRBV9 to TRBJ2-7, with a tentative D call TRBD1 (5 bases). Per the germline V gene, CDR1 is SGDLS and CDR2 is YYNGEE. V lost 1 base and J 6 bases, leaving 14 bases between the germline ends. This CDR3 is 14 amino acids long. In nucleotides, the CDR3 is TGTGCCAGCAGCGTATCGGCAGGGTCTGTCGAGCAGTACTTC. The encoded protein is CASSVSAGSVEQYF.

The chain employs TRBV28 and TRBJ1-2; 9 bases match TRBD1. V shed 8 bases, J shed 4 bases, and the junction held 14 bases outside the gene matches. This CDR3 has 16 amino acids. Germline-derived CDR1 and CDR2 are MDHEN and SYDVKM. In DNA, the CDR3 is TGTGCCAGCGGTTCAGGACAGGGGTTCTTGTTCTATGGCTACACCTTC. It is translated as CASGSGQGFLFYGYTF.

CDR3 nucleotides: TGTGCCAGCAGCCTACTTACAGGGAGCTCCTACGAGCAGTACTTC. Amino acid sequence: CASSLLTGSSYEQYF. The chain recombines TRBV11-2 with TRBJ2-7; D perhaps matches TRBD1 (6 bases). CDR3 length: 15 residues. The V end lost 5 bases, the J end lost 0 bases, and 14 bases lay between the germline ends. Germline values: CDR1 SGHAT, CDR2 FQNNGV.

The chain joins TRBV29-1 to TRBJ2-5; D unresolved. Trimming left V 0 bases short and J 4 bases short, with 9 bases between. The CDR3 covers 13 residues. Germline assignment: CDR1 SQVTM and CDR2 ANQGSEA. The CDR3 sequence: CSVEELARETQYF. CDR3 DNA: TGCAGCGTTGAAGAATTAGCTAGAGAGACCCAGTACTTC. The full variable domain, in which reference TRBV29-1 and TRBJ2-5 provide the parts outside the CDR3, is SAVISQKPSRDICQRGTSLTIQCQVDSQVTMMFWYRQQPGQSLTLIATANQGSEATYESGFVIDKFPISRPNLTFSTLTVSNMSPEDSSIYLCSVEELARETQYFGPGTRLLVL.

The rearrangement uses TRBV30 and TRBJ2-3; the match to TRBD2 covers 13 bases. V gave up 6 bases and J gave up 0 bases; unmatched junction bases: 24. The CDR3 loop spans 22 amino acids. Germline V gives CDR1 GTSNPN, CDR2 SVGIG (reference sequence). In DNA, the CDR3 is TGTGCCTGTACAGCGGGGGAACCGGGACTAGCGGGGAAGCGTCCTAGCACAGATACGCAGTATTTT. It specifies CACTAGEPGLAGKRPSTDTQYF. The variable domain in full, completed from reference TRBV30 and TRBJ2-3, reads SQTIHQWPATLVQPVGSPLSLECTVEGTSNPNLYWYRQAAGRGLQLLFYSVGIGQISSEVPQNLSASRPQDRQFILSSKKLLLSDSGFYLCACTAGEPGLAGKRPSTDTQYFGPGTRLTVL.

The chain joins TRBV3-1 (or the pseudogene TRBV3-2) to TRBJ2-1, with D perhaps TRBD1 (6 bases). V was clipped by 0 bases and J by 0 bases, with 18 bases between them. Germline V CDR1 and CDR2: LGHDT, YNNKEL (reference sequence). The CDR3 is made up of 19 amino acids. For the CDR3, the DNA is TGTGCCAGCAGCCAAGATTTATACAGGGAGCGCGCCTCCTACAATGAGCAGTTCTTC. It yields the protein CASSQDLYRERASYNEQFF.

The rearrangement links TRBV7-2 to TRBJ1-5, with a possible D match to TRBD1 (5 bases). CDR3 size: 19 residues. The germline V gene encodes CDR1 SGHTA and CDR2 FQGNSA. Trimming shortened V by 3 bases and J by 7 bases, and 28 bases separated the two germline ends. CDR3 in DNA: TGTGCCAGCAGCTTCCATGGGGACTACCTCCCCTCGGGATCGCAGCCCCAGCATTTT. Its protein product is CASSFHGDYLPSGSQPQHF.

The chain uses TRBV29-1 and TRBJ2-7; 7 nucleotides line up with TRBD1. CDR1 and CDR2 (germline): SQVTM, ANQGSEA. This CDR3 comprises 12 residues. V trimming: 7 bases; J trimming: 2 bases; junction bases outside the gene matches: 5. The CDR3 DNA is TGCAGCGGGGGACAGCCACCCTACGAGCAGTACTTC. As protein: CSGGQPPYEQYF.